The T cell receptor beta chain under discussion was sequenced for a study of cytomegalovirus exposure and HLA in healthy donors. Study-wide background: A subsequent analysis stated that the approximately 110 validation repertoires were run on the same platform as the approximately 700 first-cohort repertoires.

With respect to this clone: Its antigen is unidentified.

Overall study findings and caveats: Many donors carried some public TCRs, although rarity characterized most TCR sequences. High sensitivity and specificity were reportedly achieved when the classifier diagnosed cytomegalovirus status.

V was clipped by 4 bases and J by 7 bases, with 14 bases between them. Germline loops: CDR1 LNHNV, CDR2 YYDKDF (reference sequence). This CDR3 has 14 amino acids. Data came from immunoSEQ multiplex PCR; TCRdb stores just in-frame clones and leaves some out. Among 130,000 to 150,000 clones listed, more than 80% were seen once. This rearrangement joins TRBV15 to TRBJ1-5; D unclear. The sample comprised PBMCs. The sequence came from a woman in her thirties in good health and CMV-seropositive. CDR3 coding DNA: TGTGCCACCAGCATTGGAGGCAGGTGGCAGCCCCAGCATTTT. It translates to CATSIGGRWQPQHF.